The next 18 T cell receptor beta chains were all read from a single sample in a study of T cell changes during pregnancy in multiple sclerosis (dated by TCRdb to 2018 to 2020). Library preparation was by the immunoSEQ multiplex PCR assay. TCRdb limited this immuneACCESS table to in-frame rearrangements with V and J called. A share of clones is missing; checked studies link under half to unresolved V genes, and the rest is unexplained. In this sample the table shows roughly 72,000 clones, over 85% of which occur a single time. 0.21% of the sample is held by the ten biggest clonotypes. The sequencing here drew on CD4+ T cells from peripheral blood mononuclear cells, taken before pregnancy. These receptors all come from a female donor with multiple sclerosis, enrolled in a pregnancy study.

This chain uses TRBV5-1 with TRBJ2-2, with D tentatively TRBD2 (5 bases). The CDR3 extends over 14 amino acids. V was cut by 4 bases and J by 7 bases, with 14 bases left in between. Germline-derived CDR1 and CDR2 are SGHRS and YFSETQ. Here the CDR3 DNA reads TGCGCCAGCAGCCAAACTAGTCTAGGCGGGGAGCTGTTTTTT. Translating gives CASSQTSLGGELFF.

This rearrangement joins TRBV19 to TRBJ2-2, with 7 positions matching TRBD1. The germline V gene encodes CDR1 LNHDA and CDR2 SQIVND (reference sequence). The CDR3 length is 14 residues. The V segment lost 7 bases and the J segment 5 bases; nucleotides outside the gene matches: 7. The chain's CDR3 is CASTTLQGTGELFF. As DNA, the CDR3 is TGTGCCAGTACTACGCTACAGGGGACCGGGGAGCTGTTTTTT.

Written as DNA, the CDR3 is TGTGCCAGCAGTGGCGGACAGGGATATGCTGAAGCTTTCTTT. This translates into CASSGGQGYAEAFF. J is TRBJ1-1 and V is TRBV28; TRBD1 aligns across 8 bases. Germline V gene lookup returns CDR1 MDHEN and CDR2 SYDVKM. The CDR3 is 14 amino acids. Losses at the gene ends were 5 bases for V and 6 bases for J; bases not matched to a gene: 8.

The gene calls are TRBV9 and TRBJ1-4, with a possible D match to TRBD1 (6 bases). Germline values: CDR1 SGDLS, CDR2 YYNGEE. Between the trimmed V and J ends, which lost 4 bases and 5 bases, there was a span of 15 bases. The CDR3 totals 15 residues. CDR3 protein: CASSQRWTENEKLFF. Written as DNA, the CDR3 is TGTGCCAGCAGCCAGAGGTGGACAGAAAATGAAAAACTGTTTTTT.

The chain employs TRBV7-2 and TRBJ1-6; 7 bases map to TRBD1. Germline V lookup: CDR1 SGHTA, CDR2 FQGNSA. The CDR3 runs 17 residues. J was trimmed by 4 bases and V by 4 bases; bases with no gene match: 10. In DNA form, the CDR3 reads TGTGCCAGCAGCTCGAGGAGCAGGGGGGCGTATAATTCACCCCTCCACTTT. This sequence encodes CASSSRSRGAYNSPLHF.

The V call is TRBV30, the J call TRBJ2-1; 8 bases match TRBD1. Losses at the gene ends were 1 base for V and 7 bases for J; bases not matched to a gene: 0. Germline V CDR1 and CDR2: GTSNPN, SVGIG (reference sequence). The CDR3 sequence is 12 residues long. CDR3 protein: CAWSGTGNEQFF. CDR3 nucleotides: TGTGCCTGGAGTGGGACAGGGAATGAGCAGTTCTTC. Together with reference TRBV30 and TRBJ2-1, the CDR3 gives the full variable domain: SQTIHQWPATLVQPVGSPLSLECTVEGTSNPNLYWYRQAAGRGLQLLFYSVGIGQISSEVPQNLSASRPQDRQFILSSKKLLLSDSGFYLCAWSGTGNEQFFGPGTRLTVL.

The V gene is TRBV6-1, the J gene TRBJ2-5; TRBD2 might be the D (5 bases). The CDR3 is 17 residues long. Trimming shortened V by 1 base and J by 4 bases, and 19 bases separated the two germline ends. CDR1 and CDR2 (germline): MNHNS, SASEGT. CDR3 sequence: CASSEGRASWSVETQYF. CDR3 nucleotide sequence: TGTGCCAGCAGTGAAGGGAGAGCTAGCTGGAGTGTAGAGACCCAGTACTTC.

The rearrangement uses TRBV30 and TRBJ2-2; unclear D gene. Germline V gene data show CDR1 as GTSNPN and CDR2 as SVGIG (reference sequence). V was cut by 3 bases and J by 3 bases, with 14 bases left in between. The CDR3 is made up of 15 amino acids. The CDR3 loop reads CAWSIGNGYTGELFF. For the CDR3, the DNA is TGTGCCTGGAGCATCGGTAACGGTTACACCGGGGAGCTGTTTTTT.

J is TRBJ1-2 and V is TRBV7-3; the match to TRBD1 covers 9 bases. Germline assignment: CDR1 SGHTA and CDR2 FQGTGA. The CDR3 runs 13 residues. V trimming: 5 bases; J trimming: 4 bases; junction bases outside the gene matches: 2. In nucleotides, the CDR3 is TGTGCCAGCAGCCTGGACAGGGGCTATGGCTACACCTTC. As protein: CASSLDRGYGYTF.

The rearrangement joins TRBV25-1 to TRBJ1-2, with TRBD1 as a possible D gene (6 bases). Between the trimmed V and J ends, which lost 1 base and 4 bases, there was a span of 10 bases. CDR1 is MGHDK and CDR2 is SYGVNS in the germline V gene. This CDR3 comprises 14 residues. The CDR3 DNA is TGTGCCAGCAGTGAATCAACAGGGTCCTATGGCTACACCTTC. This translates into CASSESTGSYGYTF.

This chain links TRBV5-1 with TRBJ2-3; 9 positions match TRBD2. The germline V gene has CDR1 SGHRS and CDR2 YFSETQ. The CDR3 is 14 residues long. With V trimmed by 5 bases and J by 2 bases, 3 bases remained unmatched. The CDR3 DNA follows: TGCGCCAGCAGGACTAGCGGACTCACAGATACGCAGTATTTT. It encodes CASRTSGLTDTQYF.

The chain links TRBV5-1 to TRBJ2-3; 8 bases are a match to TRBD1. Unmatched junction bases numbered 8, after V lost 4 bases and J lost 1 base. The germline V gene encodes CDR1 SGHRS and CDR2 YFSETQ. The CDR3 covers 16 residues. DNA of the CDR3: TGCGCCAGCAGCATAGCCGGGACAGGAGGCACAGATACGCAGTATTTT. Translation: CASSIAGTGGTDTQYF.

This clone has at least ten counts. The CDR3: CASSLVAVSTDTQYF. CDR3 bases: TGTGCCAGCAGCTTAGTAGCGGTGAGCACAGATACGCAGTATTTT. This chain connects TRBV7-2 to TRBJ2-3, with D maybe TRBD2 (6 bases). The V end was cut by 1 base, the J end by 0 bases, with 8 bases between. CDR1 and CDR2 from the germline V gene are SGHTA and FQGNSA. CDR3 length: 15 amino acids.

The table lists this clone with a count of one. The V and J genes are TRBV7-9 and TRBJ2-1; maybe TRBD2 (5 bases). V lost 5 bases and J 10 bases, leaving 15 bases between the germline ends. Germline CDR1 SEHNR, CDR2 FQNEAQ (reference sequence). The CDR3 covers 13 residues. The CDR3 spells CASSRRESGEQFF. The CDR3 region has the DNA TGTGCCAGCAGCCGCCGAGAGAGCGGAGAGCAGTTCTTC.

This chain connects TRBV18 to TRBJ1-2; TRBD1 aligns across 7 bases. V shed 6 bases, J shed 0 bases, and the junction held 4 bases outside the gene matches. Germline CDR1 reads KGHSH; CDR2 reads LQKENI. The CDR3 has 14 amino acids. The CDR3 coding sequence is TGTGCCAGCTCCCAGGGGGGAACTAACTATGGCTACACCTTC. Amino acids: CASSQGGTNYGYTF.

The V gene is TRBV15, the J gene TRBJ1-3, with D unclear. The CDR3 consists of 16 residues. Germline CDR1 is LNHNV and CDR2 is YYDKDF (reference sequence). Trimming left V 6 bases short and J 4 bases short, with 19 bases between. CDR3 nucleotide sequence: TGTGCCACCAGTCAAGAAATAAGGCTGAGGGGAAACACCATATATTTT. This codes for CATSQEIRLRGNTIYF. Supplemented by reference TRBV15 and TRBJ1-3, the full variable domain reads DAMVIQNPRYQVTQFGKPVTLSCSQTLNHNVMYWYQQKSSQAPKLLFHYYDKDFNNEADTPDNFQSRRPNTSFCFLDIRSPGLGDTAMYLCATSQEIRLRGNTIYFGEGSWLTVV.

CDR3 loop: CASSLPQGNQPGANVLTF. The CDR3 DNA sequence: TGCGCCAGCAGCTTGCCCCAGGGGAATCAGCCTGGGGCCAACGTCCTGACTTTC. The genes are TRBV5-1 and TRBJ2-6; possibly TRBD1 for D (6 bases). The CDR3 covers 18 residues. The V end lost 1 base, the J end lost 2 bases, and 16 bases lay between the germline ends. Germline V CDR1 and CDR2: SGHRS, YFSETQ.

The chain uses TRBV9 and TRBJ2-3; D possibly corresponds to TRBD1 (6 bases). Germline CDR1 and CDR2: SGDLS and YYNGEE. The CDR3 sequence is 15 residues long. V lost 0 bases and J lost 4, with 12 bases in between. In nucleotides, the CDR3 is TGTGCCAGCAGCGTAGGGGGGCGCGTCGCAGATACGCAGTATTTT. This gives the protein CASSVGGRVADTQYF.